This T cell receptor beta chain derives from a study of cytomegalovirus exposure and HLA in healthy donors. About the research overall: Around 80 million unique TCRs from HLA-typed donors were held in an early data release.

Study findings and constraints: In a later analysis, TCR beta V- and J-gene trimming was associated with a missense DCLRE1C variant.

The PCR employed 60 Vbeta primers together with 13 Jbeta primers. Data came from immunoSEQ multiplex PCR; TCRdb stores just in-frame clones and leaves some out. The sample lists about 130,000 clones; around 81% were seen once. This clone was observed a few times. Its antigen remains unknown. V was clipped by 1 base and J by 8 bases, with 8 bases between them. The CDR3 loop spans 11 amino acids. Germline V gives CDR1 GTSNPN, CDR2 SVGIG (reference sequence). This sequence was found in a man between 18 and 29 years old in good health and CMV-seronegative. Sequenced: PBMCs. This sequence joins TRBV30 and TRBJ1-2; D is perhaps TRBD1 (5 bases). This CDR3 is CAWSEGAGYTF. CDR3 in DNA: TGTGCCTGGAGTGAAGGGGCCGGCTACACCTTC.